This T cell receptor (beta chain) was sequenced during a study of blood T cell repertoires in COVID-19. Background on the study: The cDNA or gDNA used as material had been derived from T cells, B-cell-depleted T cells, or PBMCs.

The V gene lost 6 bases and the J gene lost 0 bases, with 9 bases spanning the gap. This CDR3 spans 15 amino acids. The germline gives CDR1 KGHSH, CDR2 LQKENI. This clone appeared a single time. Per the original methods: By means of reference gene primer amplification, nucleated cell counts were estimated. Using immunoSEQ multiplex PCR, the repertoire was profiled, and TCRdb retains in-frame clones only, with some absent. Clonal size and the V and J genes are those of that table, whereas D and trimming came from the DNA. The sample shows 40,000 or so clones, about four fifths of them seen only once. What was sequenced was peripheral blood. The chain has TRBV18 and TRBJ2-6, with D tentatively TRBD2 (5 bases). This receptor was obtained from a man between 70 and 80 years old with acute or convalescent COVID-19. CDR3 loop: CASSHGNSGANVLTF. CDR3 bases: TGTGCCAGCTCGCACGGGAACTCTGGGGCCAACGTCCTGACTTTC. Variable domain in full (rest from reference TRBV18 and TRBJ2-6): NAGVMQNPRHLVRRRGQEARLRCSPMKGHSHVYWYRQLPEEGLKFMVYLQKENIIDESGMPKERFSAEFPKEGPSILRIQQVVRGDSAAYFCASSHGNSGANVLTFGAGSRLTVL.